This T cell receptor (beta chain) was sequenced in a study of regulatory T cells in long-lasting Graves disease. Study summary: Antithyroid drugs had been taken under 3 months by newly diagnosed Graves' patients. Study results and limitations: More public clonotypes were shared by persistent patients (2,741) than by new patients (roughly 1,000). Sample size was small, which may have lowered accuracy.

Regarding time point: newly diagnosed GD, antithyroid drugs for less than 3 months. RNA extracted from PBMCs served as the sequencing template. The CDR3 has 15 amino acids. The V gene lost 2 bases and the J gene lost 8 bases, with 18 bases spanning the gap. This clonotype was observed many times. What it binds is unknown. In building TCR beta libraries, iRepertoire HTBI primers were used together with Arm-PCR of CDR3 regions. TCRdb passed the multiplex PCR reads through MiXCR, listing each CDR3 protein once. Here the sample spans 300,000 to 400,000 distinct CDR3 sequences, about 14% being singletons. Sequences were derived from peripheral blood mononuclear cells (PBMCs), sampled at new diagnosis, from a patient treated with antithyroid drugs. This TCR derives from a female donor with Graves disease. The chain employs TRBV12-3 or TRBV12-4 and TRBJ1-2; D gene uncertain. CDR3 amino acids: CASSLSGRSLHGYTF. The CDR3 DNA follows: TGTGCCAGCAGTTTATCCGGCAGATCGCTCCACGGCTACACCTTC.